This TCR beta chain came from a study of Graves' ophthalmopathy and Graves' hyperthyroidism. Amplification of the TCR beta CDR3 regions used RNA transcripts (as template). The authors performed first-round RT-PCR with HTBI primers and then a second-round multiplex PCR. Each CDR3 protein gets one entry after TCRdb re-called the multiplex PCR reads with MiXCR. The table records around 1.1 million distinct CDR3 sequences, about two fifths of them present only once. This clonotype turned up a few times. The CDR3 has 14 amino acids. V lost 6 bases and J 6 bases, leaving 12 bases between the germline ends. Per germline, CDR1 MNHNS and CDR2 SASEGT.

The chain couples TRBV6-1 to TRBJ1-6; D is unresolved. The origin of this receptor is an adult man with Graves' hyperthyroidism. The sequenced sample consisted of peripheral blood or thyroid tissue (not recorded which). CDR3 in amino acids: CASSLFGTNSPLHF. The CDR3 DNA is TGTGCCAGCAGCCTCTTTGGAACTAATTCACCCCTCCACTTT.